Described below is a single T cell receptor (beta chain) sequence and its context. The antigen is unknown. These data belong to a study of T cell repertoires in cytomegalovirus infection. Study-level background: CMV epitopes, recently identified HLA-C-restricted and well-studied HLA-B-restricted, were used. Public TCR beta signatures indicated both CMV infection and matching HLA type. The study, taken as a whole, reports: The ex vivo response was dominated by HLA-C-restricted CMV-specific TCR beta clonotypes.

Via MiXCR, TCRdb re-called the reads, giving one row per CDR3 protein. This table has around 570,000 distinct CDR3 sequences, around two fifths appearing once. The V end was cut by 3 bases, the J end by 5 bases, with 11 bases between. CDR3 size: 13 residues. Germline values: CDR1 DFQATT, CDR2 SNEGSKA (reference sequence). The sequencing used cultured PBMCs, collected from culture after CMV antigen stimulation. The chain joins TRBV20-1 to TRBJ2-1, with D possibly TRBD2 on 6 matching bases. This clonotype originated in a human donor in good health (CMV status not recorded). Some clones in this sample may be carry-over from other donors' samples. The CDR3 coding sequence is TGCAGTGCTAGCGGGAGTCGTCACAATGAGCAGTTCTTC. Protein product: CSASGSRHNEQFF.